This TCR beta chain emerged from a study of OX40 agonist ivuxolimab in advanced cancers. Findings and limits, study-wide: Low levels of normalized T-cell clonal expansion also appeared in some nonresponders. Clonal expansion by week 6 occurred in CD4+ and CD8+ blood T cells (at 0.1 to 3.0 mg/kg).

Germline V gene sequence: CDR1 SGDLS, CDR2 YYNGEE. The CDR3 has 15 amino acids. Trimming shortened V by 2 bases and J by 0 bases, and 12 bases separated the two germline ends. The data were produced by immunoSEQ multiplex PCR, yet TCRdb's version contains in-frame clones alone and is incomplete. The data show just over 50,000 clones, around 77% seen once. Regarding this clone: The antigen is unknown.

If patients had autoimmune disease history or systemic immunosuppression, they were excluded. The chain uses TRBV9 and TRBJ2-7; either TRBD1 or TRBD2 may supply D (5 bases each). The source is an adult with an advanced solid tumor such as melanoma, head and neck, liver or kidney cancer. Sequenced material: CD4+ or CD8+ T cells sorted from blood, taken in a trial of the OX40 agonist ivuxolimab. The CDR3 DNA sequence: TGTGCCAGCAGCGTTTCCGGGACGGCCTCCTACGAGCAGTACTTC. Translation gives CASSVSGTASYEQYF.